This entry lists 6 T cell receptor beta chains sequenced from one sample in a study of vaccination effects on CD4 cells after COVID-19. Clones were sequenced by immunoSEQ multiplex PCR, and TCRdb holds only the in-frame ones, with some missing. The sample has tens of thousands of clones; about 72% are singletons. Scientists isolated CD4+ T cells after a roughly ten-day culture period ended. Their specific antigens are unknown. Sequenced material: CD4+ T cells from PBMCs cultured without peptide, taken before COVID-19 vaccination. Receptors originate from a human donor who had a prior SARS-CoV-2 infection.

The V call is TRBV18, the J call TRBJ2-7; 9 nucleotides match TRBD1. This CDR3 is 14 amino acids long. Germline V gene data show CDR1 as KGHSH and CDR2 as LQKENI. V was clipped by 3 bases and J by 2 bases; unmatched bases: 2. CDR3 bases: TGTGCCAGCTCACCCCGGACAGGGGCCTACGAGCAGTACTTC. Translated: CASSPRTGAYEQYF.

A few counts support this clone. J is TRBJ2-7 and V is TRBV7-9, with TRBD2 identical over 7 bases. Per germline, CDR1 SEHNR and CDR2 FQNEAQ (reference sequence). The CDR3 spans 12 residues. V lost 5 bases to trimming and J lost 3 bases; unmatched junction nucleotides: 1. CDR3 in amino acids: CASSERGYEQYF. The CDR3 DNA is TGTGCCAGCAGCGAGCGGGGCTACGAGCAGTACTTC.

The chain has TRBV4-2 and TRBJ2-3; TRBD2 matches 10 bases. The V segment lost 1 base and the J segment 2 bases; nucleotides outside the gene matches: 6. There are 17 residues in the CDR3. From germline, CDR1 is LGHNA and CDR2 YNFKEQ. Written as DNA, the CDR3 is TGTGCCAGCAGCCAAGCTATAGCGGGGGGCTCCACAGATACGCAGTATTTT. Amino acid sequence: CASSQAIAGGSTDTQYF.

In its sample, this clone was seen a few times. The CDR3 reads CASSRPGLAGEGQFF. CDR3 bases: TGTGCCAGCAGTCGACCGGGACTAGCGGGGGAAGGGCAGTTCTTC. V and J are TRBV6-5 and TRBJ2-1; 14 bases align to TRBD2. This CDR3 spans 15 amino acids. Per germline, CDR1 MNHEY and CDR2 SVGAGI. The V segment lost 5 bases and the J segment 12 bases; nucleotides outside the gene matches: 9.

There are a few counts of this clone. This chain links TRBV5-5 with TRBJ1-2; a weak D match, TRBD1 (6 bases). Trimming left V 0 bases short and J 7 bases short, with 13 bases between. The V gene's germline CDR1 is SGHKS and CDR2 YYEKEE (reference sequence). This CDR3 spans 14 amino acids. This CDR3 is CASSLDRERVGYTF. CDR3 DNA: TGTGCCAGCAGCTTGGACAGGGAGAGAGTTGGCTACACCTTC.

V gene TRBV29-1 combines with J gene TRBJ2-1; D possibly corresponds to TRBD2 (6 bases). The CDR3 sequence is 15 residues long. Germline CDR1 is SQVTM and CDR2 is ANQGSEA. The V gene lost 6 bases and the J gene lost 1 base, with 16 bases spanning the gap. CDR3: CSVRRLDRSYNEQFF. The CDR3 region has the DNA TGCAGCGTGAGGCGACTAGACCGTTCCTACAATGAGCAGTTCTTC.